This T cell receptor beta chain was obtained from a study of cytomegalovirus exposure and HLA in healthy donors. Study conclusions and caveats: Sequencing likely generated an artifact that appeared as a cluster of highly shared sequence variants. The study designated over 150 TCR beta chains cytomegalovirus-associated.

Both 60 Vbeta primers and 13 Jbeta primers went into the PCR. Sequencing used immunoSEQ multiplex PCR; TCRdb keeps in-frame clones, though not all of them. Among more than 45,000 clones, around 70% were seen once, and the ten largest hold less than 20%. CDR1 and CDR2 from the germline V gene are SGHAT and FQNNGV. The length of the CDR3 is 14 residues. Unmatched junction bases numbered 8, after V lost 5 bases and J lost 5 bases. In its sample, this clone was seen once. Antigen specificity is unknown. The origin of this receptor is a woman aged 55-75 years in good health and CMV-seropositive. The sample was PBMCs. This chain links TRBV11-2 with TRBJ2-7; TRBD1 agrees at 8 bases. The CDR3 DNA reads TGTGCCAGCAGCCAGGGACAGGAGGGGGACGAGCAGTACTTC. Its translation: CASSQGQEGDEQYF.